The 22 T cell receptor beta chains listed next were all sequenced from one sample in a study of blood T cell repertoires in COVID-19. The data were produced by immunoSEQ multiplex PCR, yet TCRdb's version contains in-frame clones alone and is incomplete. The repertoire holds hundreds of thousands of clones, approximately 90% seen once, with roughly 1.1% in the top ten. The sequenced sample consisted of PBMCs or T cells enriched from blood (not recorded which). The receptors stem from a man aged 25-45 years who had recovered from COVID-19.

This clone was counted once. This chain links TRBV3-1 (or the pseudogene TRBV3-2) with TRBJ1-2; 7 bases map to TRBD1. Germline CDR1 and CDR2: LGHDT and YNNKEL (reference sequence). J lost 0 bases, V lost 4 bases, and 5 bases had no gene match. This CDR3 spans 15 amino acids. The CDR3 nucleotides read TGTGCCAGCAGCCGCGGGACAGAAGCTAACTATGGCTACACCTTC. Residues: CASSRGTEANYGYTF.

The chain has TRBV27 and TRBJ2-7; 9 bases agree with TRBD2. With 3 bases clipped from V and 5 bases from J, the junction kept 5 bases outside the gene matches. The CDR3 has 14 amino acids. CDR1 and CDR2 (germline): MNHEY, SMNVEV (reference sequence). The CDR3 nucleotides read TGTGCCAGCAGTTTGGCTAGCGGGACGAACGAGCAGTACTTC. Encoded protein: CASSLASGTNEQYF.

The J gene is TRBJ2-5, the V gene TRBV12-3 or TRBV12-4; the match to TRBD2 covers 8 bases. V was pared by 7 bases and J by 5 bases, with 6 bases of the junction left unmatched. There are 13 residues in the CDR3. The CDR3 protein is CASTSVAGETQYF. CDR3 sequence (DNA): TGTGCCAGCACTTCCGTAGCGGGGGAGACCCAGTACTTC.

The chain joins TRBV28 to TRBJ2-7; TRBD2 matches at 12 bases. This CDR3 contains 14 residues. Germline V gene data show CDR1 as MDHEN and CDR2 as SYDVKM. V shed 8 bases, J shed 1 base, and the junction held 3 bases outside the gene matches. The CDR3 DNA is TGTGCCAGCGTTGGGACTAGCGGGTCCTACGAGCAGTACTTC. Its protein product is CASVGTSGSYEQYF.

The chain is built from TRBV7-6 and TRBJ2-1; 8 bases align to TRBD2. The V and J ends lost 4 bases and 4 bases, in that order; junction bases with no gene match: 6. This CDR3 has 15 amino acids. CDR1 is SGHVS, CDR2 FNYEAQ, per germline. CDR3 protein: CASSSGAGGYNEQFF. CDR3 coding DNA: TGTGCCAGCAGCTCGGGGGCGGGGGGATACAATGAGCAGTTCTTC.

The table lists this clone with a few counts. The chain carries TRBV19 and TRBJ2-7, with 7 positions matching TRBD2. CDR3 length equals 15 residues. V lost 2 bases and J lost 1; bases outside the gene matches: 5. The V gene's germline CDR1 is LNHDA and CDR2 SQIVND (reference sequence). The CDR3 reads CASSILAELSYEQYF. The CDR3 DNA is TGTGCCAGTAGTATACTAGCGGAACTGTCCTACGAGCAGTACTTC.

The CDR3 here is CASSESRTHSNQPQHF. In nucleotides, the CDR3 is TGTGCCAGCAGTGAATCCCGTACTCATAGCAATCAGCCCCAGCATTTT. This rearrangement joins TRBV25-1 to TRBJ1-5; D is unresolved. Germline-derived CDR1 and CDR2 are MGHDK and SYGVNS. V dropped 1 base and J dropped 0 bases, with 10 bases sitting between them. The CDR3 length is 16 residues. Filled out from reference TRBV25-1 and TRBJ1-5, the complete variable domain reads EADIYQTPRYLVIGTGKKITLECSQTMGHDKMYWYQQDPGMELHLIHYSYGVNSTEKGDLSSESTVSRIRTEHFPLTLESARPSHTSQYLCASSESRTHSNQPQHFGDGTRLSIL.

This rearrangement joins TRBV24-1 to TRBJ2-1; D unclear. Trimming pared 7 bases from V and 4 bases from J, leaving 7 bases between. This CDR3 is 12 amino acids long. Germline V gives CDR1 KGHDR, CDR2 SFDVKD. The CDR3 loop is CATSRYYNEQFF. CDR3 coding DNA: TGTGCCACCAGCAGGTATTACAATGAGCAGTTCTTC.

In this sample, this clone turned up once. The chain joins TRBV7-2 to TRBJ2-5, with 9 bases aligning to TRBD2. CDR1 is SGHTA, CDR2 FQGNSA, per germline. This CDR3 is 14 amino acids long. Trimming at V came to 4 bases and at J to 2 bases, leaving 2 bases not matched to a gene. DNA for the CDR3: TGTGCCAGCAGCTCTAGCGGGACACAAGAGACCCAGTACTTC. Protein sequence: CASSSSGTQETQYF. Filled out from reference TRBV7-2 and TRBJ2-5, the complete variable domain reads GAGVSQSPSNKVTEKGKDVELRCDPISGHTALYWYRQSLGQGLEFLIYFQGNSAPDKSGLPSDRFSAERTGGSVSTLTIQRTQQEDSAVYLCASSSSGTQETQYFGPGTRLLVL.

J is TRBJ2-5 and V is TRBV7-3; the D gene is possibly TRBD1 (6 bases). Germline V gene sequence: CDR1 SGHTA, CDR2 FQGTGA. CDR3 length equals 13 residues. Trimming shortened V by 5 bases and J by 7 bases, and 14 bases separated the two germline ends. In nucleotides, the CDR3 is TGTGCCAGCAGCAACTCCCAGGGGTCGACCCAGTACTTC. It encodes CASSNSQGSTQYF.

This chain connects TRBV4-2 to TRBJ2-1; 13 bases are a match to TRBD2. The CDR3 totals 20 residues. The germline gives CDR1 LGHNA, CDR2 YNFKEQ. After removal of 2 bases from V and 8 bases from J, the junction contained 18 bases not matched to a gene. In DNA, the CDR3 is TGTGCCAGCAGCCAATCCGGGACTAGCGGGGTAGGGCAGACGGTCGATGAGCAGTTCTTC. Translation: CASSQSGTSGVGQTVDEQFF.

V usage is TRBV9 and J usage is TRBJ2-4; 7 positions match TRBD2. There are 15 residues in the CDR3. Germline lookup yields CDR1 SGDLS and CDR2 YYNGEE. J lost 7 bases, V lost 1 base, and 8 bases had no gene match. The chain's CDR3 is CASSVSERGVNIQYF. In nucleotides, the CDR3 is TGTGCCAGCAGCGTATCGGAGCGGGGTGTTAACATTCAGTACTTC.

This sequence joins TRBV29-1 and TRBJ1-5, with D unclear. The CDR3 contains 14 residues. Germline CDR1 is SQVTM and CDR2 is ANQGSEA. Trimming removed 4 bases at V and 3 bases at J, with 13 bases between. For the CDR3, the DNA is TGCAGCGTTGGAGAGGGAGACACCAATCAGCCCCAGCATTTT. Its protein is CSVGEGDTNQPQHF.

Points on this clone: The junction and the germline gene differ at one end; a read error may be behind it. The J gene is TRBJ2-7, the V gene TRBV7-2; 13 bases line up with TRBD2. The CDR3 is 13 residues long. Germline lookup yields CDR1 SGHTA and CDR2 FQGNSA. DNA of the CDR3: TGTGCCAGCAGCTTAGCGAGGACTAGCGGGAGTCACTTC. Protein: CASSLARTSGSHF.

The chain is built from TRBV7-6 and TRBJ2-7, with D hard to call. Germline V lookup: CDR1 SGHVS, CDR2 FNYEAQ. This CDR3 is built from 14 residues. Trimming took 4 bases from V and 0 from J, leaving 10 bases between them. CDR3 coding DNA: TGTGCCAGCAGCTCCCTCGGGTCCTCCTACGAGCAGTACTTC. Encoded protein: CASSSLGSSYEQYF.

The V call is TRBV6-1, the J call TRBJ1-5, with 7 bases lining up with TRBD1. The CDR3 spans 16 residues. V lost 0 bases to trimming and J lost 3 bases; unmatched junction nucleotides: 5. Looked up from germline, CDR1 is MNHNS and CDR2 is SASEGT. DNA of the CDR3: TGTGCCAGCAGTGAAGCCCAGGGACAGCTCAATCAGCCCCAGCATTTT. It translates to CASSEAQGQLNQPQHF.

This chain links TRBV9 with TRBJ1-2, with D perhaps TRBD1 (6 bases). Trimming shortened V by 6 bases and J by 6 bases, and 6 bases separated the two germline ends. Looked up from germline, CDR1 is SGDLS and CDR2 is YYNGEE. This CDR3 contains 10 residues. CDR3 protein: CASTGDGYTF. CDR3 in DNA: TGTGCCAGCACAGGGGATGGCTACACCTTC.

The V gene is TRBV30, the J gene TRBJ2-1, with D possibly matching TRBD2 (5 bases). Germline V gene sequence: CDR1 GTSNPN, CDR2 SVGIG (reference sequence). The CDR3 has 13 amino acids. Between the trimmed V and J ends, which lost 2 bases and 10 bases, there was a span of 15 bases. CDR3 bases: TGTGCCTGGAGTCCAAACCTGCGCGGGGAGCAGTTCTTC. Its translation: CAWSPNLRGEQFF.

The chain carries TRBV2 and TRBJ1-5; D might be TRBD1 (6 bases). The V end was cut by 1 base, the J end by 6 bases, with 13 bases between. The CDR3 is 15 residues long. The germline gives CDR1 SNHLY, CDR2 FYNNEI. In nucleotides, the CDR3 is TGTGCCAGCAGTGAAGACAGGGTTCAACTTCAGCCCCAGCATTTT. Its translation is CASSEDRVQLQPQHF.

As to this clone: Other DNA sequences in the sample encode the same CDR3. This rearrangement joins TRBV6-5 to TRBJ1-5; D remains ambiguous. Germline V CDR1 and CDR2: MNHEY, SVGAGI. CDR3 length: 13 residues. V was pared by 6 bases and J by 6 bases, with 12 bases between. The CDR3 DNA follows: TGTGCCAGCAGGACCGGCGGCGGTCAGCCCCAGCATTTT. This translates into CASRTGGGQPQHF.

For this clone: The sample carries other DNA sequences with the same CDR3. The genes are TRBV5-1 and TRBJ2-5; a possible D gene is TRBD2 (6 bases). Germline V gene data show CDR1 as SGHRS and CDR2 as YFSETQ. V lost 0 bases, J lost 5 bases, and 11 bases lay in between. This CDR3 is built from 14 residues. The CDR3 loop reads CASSLVGGGETQYF. CDR3 DNA: TGCGCCAGCAGCTTGGTCGGGGGTGGGGAGACCCAGTACTTC.

A note on this clone: Additional DNA sequences in this sample encode the identical CDR3. This sequence joins TRBV7-6 and TRBJ1-1, with D possibly being TRBD1 (5 bases). This CDR3 is 15 amino acids long. Germline V CDR1 and CDR2: SGHVS, FNYEAQ. Trimming took off 9 bases at V and 5 bases at J, with 22 bases between the two ends. The DNA for the CDR3 is TGTGCCAGTAGTCCAGCACGGGCAGGGCGTACTGAAGCTTTCTTT. Amino acids: CASSPARAGRTEAFF.